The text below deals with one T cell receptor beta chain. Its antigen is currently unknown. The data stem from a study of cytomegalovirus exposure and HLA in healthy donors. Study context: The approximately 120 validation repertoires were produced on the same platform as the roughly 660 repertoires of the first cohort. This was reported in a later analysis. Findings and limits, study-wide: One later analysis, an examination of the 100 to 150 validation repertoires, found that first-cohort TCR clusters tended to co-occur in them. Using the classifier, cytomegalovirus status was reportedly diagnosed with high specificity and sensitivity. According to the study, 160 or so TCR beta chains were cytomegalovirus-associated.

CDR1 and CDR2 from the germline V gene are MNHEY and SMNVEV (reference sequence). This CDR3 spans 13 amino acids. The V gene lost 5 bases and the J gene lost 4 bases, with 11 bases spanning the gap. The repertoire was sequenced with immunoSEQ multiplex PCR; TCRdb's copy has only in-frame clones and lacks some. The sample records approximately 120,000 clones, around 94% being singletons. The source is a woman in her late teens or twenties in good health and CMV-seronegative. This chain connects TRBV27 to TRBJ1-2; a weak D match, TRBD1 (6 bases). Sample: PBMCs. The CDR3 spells CASSPGTLYGYTF. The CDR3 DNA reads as TGTGCCAGCAGTCCCGGGACACTCTATGGCTACACCTTC.